This T cell receptor (beta chain) stems from a study of T-cell memory formation after mild COVID-19. Researchers used 5'RACE with constant-segment primers to make TCR alpha and TCR beta cDNA libraries that carry sample barcodes and UMIs. TCRdb itself ran the 5' RACE reads through MiXCR, one entry per CDR3 protein. The data show more than 200,000 distinct CDR3 sequences, about 17% seen once. About this clonotype: What it binds is unknown.

Broader study findings: Clones that contracted from day 15 to 85 had balanced CD4/CD8; later expanders were CD4+ biased. Clones which contracted sat mainly in CM and EM if CD4+, and in EMRA if CD8+.

Trimming took 3 bases from V and 7 from J, leaving 16 bases between them. CDR1 and CDR2 (germline): SGHRS, YFSETQ. CDR3 size: 14 residues. The TCR originated in a man between 18 and 29 years old who had mild COVID-19 (a few samples of this study predate the infection). Cell type and time point are not known. The V gene is TRBV5-1, the J gene TRBJ1-1, with D hard to call. Sequenced sample: PBMCs or a T cell subset sorted from them (not recorded which). CDR3: CASSWPGGEGEAFF. DNA of the CDR3: TGCGCCAGCAGCTGGCCGGGCGGGGAGGGTGAAGCTTTCTTT.